A single sample is the source of the 5 T cell receptor beta chains below, sequenced in a study of shared clonotypes between healthy human individuals. Assay: immunoSEQ multiplex PCR; the TCRdb copy retains only in-frame clones and omits some. Of around 1.1 million clones detected, approximately 77% appear once; the ten largest clones hold about 0.94%. What was sequenced was memory CD4+ T cells from PBMCs. Subset meaning: CD45RA-negative fraction. The source is a man aged 18 to 29 in good health. Some clones in this sample may be carry-over from other donors' samples.

About this clone itself: Because the CDR3's place on the DNA is in doubt, the DNA is left out and the CDR3 is given as listed by TCRdb. This rearrangement joins TRBV20-1 to TRBJ2-7. The CDR3 region is 11 residues in length, termini included. The germline V gene has CDR1 DFQATT and CDR2 SNEGSKA (reference sequence). The CDR3 loop reads CSTSAYYEQYF.

V is TRBV20-1 and J is TRBJ1-1; D unclear. The germline gives CDR1 DFQATT, CDR2 SNEGSKA (reference sequence). The CDR3 spans 11 residues. V was clipped by 3 bases and J by 4 bases, with 6 bases between them. CDR3 protein: CSASGSTEAFF. CDR3 DNA: TGCAGTGCTAGTGGGAGCACTGAAGCTTTCTTT.

The table lists this clone with many counts. The chain is built from TRBV29-1 and TRBJ1-2; unclear D gene. Trimming pared 3 bases from V and 8 bases from J, leaving 13 bases between. Germline V gives CDR1 SQVTM, CDR2 ANQGSEA. CDR3 length: 12 amino acids. The CDR3 spells CSVERQVGGYTF. In DNA, the CDR3 is TGCAGCGTTGAGCGGCAGGTGGGGGGCTACACCTTC.

The CDR3 DNA reads TGTGCCTGGAGTCCACGCCAGGGTGATTCACCCCTCCACTTT. It is translated as CAWSPRQGDSPLHF. The genes are TRBV30 and TRBJ1-6, with D maybe TRBD1 (5 bases). The CDR3 runs 14 residues. The V and J ends lost 2 bases and 8 bases respectively, with 13 bases between them. CDR1 GTSNPN and CDR2 SVGIG come from the germline V gene (reference sequence).

This chain connects TRBV7-9 to TRBJ1-2, with 9 bases lining up with TRBD1. Germline CDR1 is SEHNR and CDR2 is FQNEAQ (reference sequence). The V segment lost 5 bases and the J segment 8 bases; nucleotides outside the gene matches: 9. The CDR3 has 14 residues. CDR3 sequence (DNA): TGTGCCAGCAGCCTTACCACAGGGGGCTGGGGCTACACCTTC. This encodes CASSLTTGGWGYTF.